The 25 T cell receptor beta chains presented below share a single source sample, sequenced in a study of prognosis after radiotherapy for stage I lung cancer. Genomic DNA was subjected to two-round multiplex PCR for amplification of TCR beta CDR3. Used in first-round PCR were primers specific to each TRBV and TRBJ gene. MiXCR, applied by TCRdb to the multiplex PCR reads, yields one record per CDR3 protein. The repertoire includes roughly 29,000 distinct CDR3 sequences, around 29% of them detected once, and around an eighth sits in the top ten. The source was PBMCs, collected before or after stereotactic body radiation therapy (not recorded which). The receptors derive from a donor of 50 years or more with non-small cell lung cancer.

This clonotype was observed many times. V is TRBV6-1 and J is TRBJ2-1; D gene uncertain. Germline V gene data show CDR1 as MNHNS and CDR2 as SASEGT. The CDR3 is 13 amino acids. Trimming shortened V by 2 bases and J by 5 bases, and 7 bases separated the two germline ends. The CDR3 DNA follows: TGTGCCAGCAGTGAATGGCACAACAATGAGCAGTTCTTC. Translation gives CASSEWHNNEQFF.

This clonotype was recorded many times. This sequence joins TRBV12-3 or TRBV12-4 and TRBJ1-2; D is possibly TRBD1 (5 bases). With 1 base removed from V and 6 bases from J, the gap between germline ends came to 12 bases. The CDR3 covers 14 residues. The chain's CDR3 is CASSLGGVKDGYTF. In DNA form, the CDR3 reads TGTGCCAGCAGTTTAGGAGGGGTTAAGGATGGCTACACCTTC.

This clonotype was recorded at least ten times. The chain is built from TRBV15 and TRBJ2-2, with D perhaps matching TRBD1 or TRBD2 (5 bases each). The CDR3 runs to 15 residues. Germline CDR1 reads LNHNV; CDR2 reads YYDKDF (reference sequence). The V end lost 0 bases, the J end lost 4 bases, and 9 bases lay between the germline ends. CDR3 bases: TGTGCCACCAGCAGAGATCGGGGCGGCACCGGGGAGCTGTTTTTT. It translates to CATSRDRGGTGELFF.

This clonotype was found many times. The chain uses TRBV7-9 and TRBJ2-7, with D hard to call. Germline CDR1 reads SEHNR; CDR2 reads FQNEAQ (reference sequence). V lost 5 bases to trimming and J lost 0 bases, with 8 bases between them. The CDR3 is 13 amino acids. The CDR3 loop reads CASSATPSYEQYF. The CDR3 region has the DNA TGTGCCAGCAGCGCAACCCCCTCCTACGAGCAGTACTTC.

There are many counts of this clonotype. The chain uses TRBV6-2 or TRBV6-3 and TRBJ1-2; D remains unclear. The CDR3 runs to 13 residues. Trimming removed 5 bases at V and 8 bases at J, with 15 bases between. Germline CDR1 reads MNHEY; CDR2 reads SVGEGT. The chain's CDR3 is CASSIEADLGYTF. CDR3 nucleotide sequence: TGTGCCAGCAGTATAGAGGCGGACCTCGGCTACACCTTC.

This chain joins TRBV29-1 and TRBJ2-7; 7 bases fit TRBD2. The CDR3 sequence is 13 residues long. Looked up from germline, CDR1 is SQVTM and CDR2 is ANQGSEA. Unmatched junction bases numbered 10, after V lost 7 bases and J lost 4 bases. The CDR3 DNA reads as TGCAGCGCCAAACTAGCGAGAGCATACGAGCAGTACTTC. This translates into CSAKLARAYEQYF.

This clonotype appeared many times. V usage is TRBV12-3 or TRBV12-4 and J usage is TRBJ1-5; a possible D gene is TRBD1 (5 bases). V was clipped by 5 bases and J by 6 bases, with 17 bases between them. The CDR3 covers 15 residues. Here the CDR3 DNA reads TGTGCCAGCAGTGTGGGGTGGCAGGGCGGTCAGCCCCAGCATTTT. This translates into CASSVGWQGGQPQHF.

At least ten counts were recorded for this clonotype. The CDR3 spells CASSLFRLSANTGELFF. CDR3 nucleotide sequence: TGTGCCAGCAGTTTGTTTAGACTAAGCGCGAACACCGGGGAGCTGTTTTTT. The V call is TRBV28, the J call TRBJ2-2, with D possibly TRBD2 on 5 matching bases. CDR3 length: 17 amino acids. Germline V lookup: CDR1 MDHEN, CDR2 SYDVKM. The V and J ends lost 3 bases and 0 bases respectively, with 14 bases between them.

The chain employs TRBV7-2 and TRBJ2-5; 7 bases match TRBD2. Germline V CDR1 and CDR2: SGHTA, FQGNSA. The CDR3 is made up of 14 amino acids. Trimming took 8 bases from V and 1 from J; bases not matched to a gene: 7. For the CDR3, the DNA is TGTGCCAGCGCGGACGGGAGGACCCAAGAGACCCAGTACTTC. It is translated as CASADGRTQETQYF.

The rearrangement uses TRBV20-1 and TRBJ2-5, with 8 bases fitting TRBD2. Per germline, CDR1 DFQATT and CDR2 SNEGSKA (reference sequence). Trimming at V came to 5 bases and at J to 1 base, leaving 6 bases not matched to a gene. This CDR3 has 14 amino acids. CDR3 nucleotides: TGCAGTGCTCGGGGACTAGTCCCCCAAGAGACCCAGTACTTC. This codes for CSARGLVPQETQYF.

On this clonotype: A read error may be the cause here, since a much bigger clone is one base away. This rearrangement joins TRBV6-2 or TRBV6-3 to TRBJ1-4; tentatively, D is TRBD1 (6 bases). The V gene lost 2 bases and the J gene lost 7 bases, with 26 bases spanning the gap. CDR1 is MNHEY, CDR2 SVGEGT, per germline. This CDR3 is built from 19 residues. CDR3 residues: CASSYRPPPAQGLGEKLFF. CDR3 sequence (DNA): TGTGCCAGCAGTTACCGCCCACCTCCCGCACAGGGCTTAGGTGAAAAACTGTTTTTT.

This clonotype has ten or more counts. The chain links TRBV18 to TRBJ1-2; 7 bases fit TRBD1. The germline V gene encodes CDR1 KGHSH and CDR2 LQKENI. The CDR3 extends over 13 amino acids. V lost 4 bases to trimming and J lost 4 bases; unmatched junction nucleotides: 3. The DNA of the CDR3 is TGTGCCAGCTCACAGGGACAGTTCTATGGCTACACCTTC. Amino acids: CASSQGQFYGYTF.

There are a few counts of this clonotype. The rearrangement links TRBV5-4 to TRBJ1-2; 7 nucleotides align to TRBD1. V lost 0 bases to trimming and J lost 4 bases; unmatched junction nucleotides: 3. The CDR3 spans 14 residues. Germline V lookup: CDR1 SGHNT, CDR2 YYREEE (reference sequence). The chain's CDR3 is CASSLAGGGYGYTF. The CDR3 bases are TGTGCCAGCAGCTTGGCAGGGGGAGGCTATGGCTACACCTTC.

The chain combines TRBV19 with TRBJ2-1; D perhaps matches TRBD2 (6 bases). The CDR3 runs 13 residues. Germline CDR1 is LNHDA and CDR2 is SQIVND (reference sequence). V was pared by 3 bases and J by 8 bases, with 11 bases between. In DNA form, the CDR3 reads TGTGCCAGTAGTATCAGGGTAGCGGATGAGCAGTTCTTC. Residues: CASSIRVADEQFF.

The table lists this clonotype with many counts. V and J are TRBV13 and TRBJ2-7; perhaps TRBD1 as D (6 bases). Trimming cost V 0 bases and J 4 bases, with 10 bases left between them. Per the germline V gene, CDR1 is PRHDT and CDR2 is FYEKMQ (reference sequence). The CDR3 is made up of 14 amino acids. The CDR3 region has the DNA TGTGCCAGCAGCTTAGGTACAGGGTTTTACGAGCAGTACTTC. The encoded protein is CASSLGTGFYEQYF.

Concerning this clonotype itself: One end of the junction fails to match germline, which may point to a read error. CDR3 amino acids: CASSLYMNTEVFF. In DNA form, the CDR3 reads TGTGCCAGCAGCCTTTATATGAACACTGAAGTTTTCTTT. The chain is built from TRBV11-2 and TRBJ1-1; D ambiguous. Germline-derived CDR1 and CDR2 are SGHAT and FQNNGV. CDR3 length: 13 amino acids.

This clonotype was counted at least ten times. This chain connects TRBV7-9 to TRBJ2-5, with a tentative D call TRBD2 (5 bases). Between the trimmed V and J ends, which lost 8 bases and 2 bases, there was a span of 15 bases. Germline V gives CDR1 SEHNR, CDR2 FQNEAQ (reference sequence). This CDR3 contains 14 residues. The CDR3 loop reads CASSPVSGQETQYF. CDR3 coding DNA: TGTGCCAGCTCGCCGGTTTCGGGACAAGAGACCCAGTACTTC.

As to this clonotype: Relative to the germline gene, one junction end is altered; a read error may explain this. The gene calls are TRBV7-2 and TRBJ1-1, with 7 bases lining up with TRBD1. The CDR3 is 15 residues long. Looked up from germline, CDR1 is SGHTA and CDR2 is FQGNSA. Here the CDR3 reads CAGSPRKGANTEAFF. The CDR3 DNA follows: TGTGCCGGCAGCCCCCGAAAGGGGGCGAACACTGAAGCTTTCTTT.

This clonotype came up many times. The genes are TRBV7-6 and TRBJ2-1, with 10 nucleotides matching TRBD2. The CDR3 is made up of 16 amino acids. Germline loops: CDR1 SGHVS, CDR2 FNYEAQ. With V trimmed by 1 base and J by 9 bases, 9 bases remained unmatched. Here the CDR3 reads CASSLVGTSVRGEQFF. DNA of the CDR3: TGTGCCAGCAGCTTAGTTGGGACTAGCGTTCGGGGTGAGCAGTTCTTC.

On this clonotype itself: A read error may produce the germline difference seen at one junction end. The rearrangement uses TRBV12-3 or TRBV12-4 and TRBJ1-5; D is uncertain. CDR3 size: 13 residues. The CDR3: CASSLVGNQPQPF. The CDR3 DNA is TGTGCCAGCAGTCTTGTTGGGAATCAGCCCCAGCCTTTT.

As concerns this clonotype: A read error is possible here, since a much larger clone lies one base away. This chain connects TRBV29-1 to TRBJ1-1; D is possibly TRBD1 (5 bases). This CDR3 is 13 amino acids long. In germline, CDR1 is SQVTM, CDR2 ANQGSEA. CDR3 loop: CSVDPDAGTGAFF. DNA of the CDR3: TGCAGCGTTGATCCGGACGCTGGGACTGGAGCTTTCTTT.

This clonotype came up many times. V gene TRBV7-9 combines with J gene TRBJ1-1; D uncertain. V lost 0 bases, J lost 8 bases, and 7 bases lay in between. This CDR3 contains 12 residues. Germline CDR1 and CDR2: SEHNR and FQNEAQ (reference sequence). DNA for the CDR3: TGTGCCAGCAGCTTAGCGCCTAGGGAAGCTTTCTTT. This encodes CASSLAPREAFF.

The chain couples TRBV27 to TRBJ1-4; maybe TRBD1 (6 bases). V was shortened by 8 bases and J by 6 bases, with 22 bases between the two germline ends. CDR3 length: 16 amino acids. Germline V gene sequence: CDR1 MNHEY, CDR2 SMNVEV (reference sequence). CDR3 coding DNA: TGTGCCAGCCGCATGGTATCGGGGCCAGGGGATGAAAAACTGTTTTTT. Its translation is CASRMVSGPGDEKLFF. The full variable domain, its missing parts supplied by reference TRBV27 and TRBJ1-4, is EAQVTQNPRYLITVTGKKLTVTCSQNMNHEYMSWYRQDPGLGLRQIYYSMNVEVTDKGDVPEGYKVSRKEKRNFPLILESPSPNQTSLYFCASRMVSGPGDEKLFFGSGTQLSVL.

This clonotype has ten or more counts. The gene calls are TRBV6-5 and TRBJ1-3; D gene unclear. The V gene lost 3 bases and the J gene lost 0 bases, with 12 bases spanning the gap. CDR1 and CDR2 from the germline V gene are MNHEY and SVGAGI. CDR3 size: 16 residues. DNA of the CDR3: TGTGCCAGCAGTTATTCGTGGGATCTCTCTGGAAACACCATATATTTT. Protein product: CASSYSWDLSGNTIYF.

A word on this clonotype: A single base is all that separates this from a far larger clone, so a read error is likely. This sequence joins TRBV6-8 and TRBJ2-7, with D tentatively TRBD2 (6 bases). Germline lookup yields CDR1 MNHGY and CDR2 SAAAGT. There are 13 residues in the CDR3. V was pared by 5 bases and J by 4 bases, with 12 bases between. CDR3 protein: CASSRRREYEQYF. CDR3 nucleotides: TGTGCCAGCAGTCGGAGGAGGGAATACGAGCAGTACTTC.